What follows describes a single T cell receptor beta chain. This clone was seen once. Which antigen it targets is not known. There are no base qualities to consult, and no much larger clone falls within one base. TCRbeta CDR3 regions were amplified from genomic DNA using the immunoSEQ Assay, a bias-controlled multiplex PCR. On the authors' methods: The number of nucleated cells in each sample was estimated from the amplification of reference gene primers within the assay. To quantify the absolute abundance of each unique TCRbeta CDR3 rearrangement, sequence reads were collapsed and filtered. For each sample, productive Simpson clonality was calculated as the square root of Simpson's diversity index across productive rearrangements. As stored in TCRdb, this immuneACCESS dataset retains in-frame rearrangements with V and J assigned. A fraction of the clones does not appear; measured against another copy, unresolved V genes explain less than half of the discrepancy, and the remainder lacks a known reason. The DNA was the basis for D and trimming; V, J and clone size are from that table. The sample profile shows about 190,000 clones; roughly 83% of them were found once. More than 7.5% of the sample comes from the top ten.

Participants in the prospective study were enrolled through a virtual design, were aged roughly 18 to 90 years, and lived in 24 United States geographic areas. In the prospective study, cohorts were assigned on the basis of participant-reported clinical history obtained from a screening survey and a study questionnaire. Recovered participants in ImmuneRACE Cohort 3 were defined as having two consecutive negative NP/OP PCR tests, clearance from a healthcare professional, or resolution of symptoms. In the prospective study, mobile phlebotomists collected whole blood, serum and a nasopharyngeal or oropharyngeal swab from each participant. Participants in the prospective study had the option to provide additional blood draws and questionnaires over an approximately 2-month period. Prospective study blood samples were shipped either frozen or at room temperature before DNA extraction. CDR1 SGHRS and CDR2 YFSETQ are derived from the germline V gene. The CDR3 runs 16 amino acids, cysteine and phenylalanine included. The only DNA kept is the CDR3, 48 bases in frame from the first base. Trimming leaves V shorter by 4 bases and J shorter by 3 bases, with the junction holding 6 bases beyond the gene matches.

The data were taken from a study of blood T cell repertoires in COVID-19 (dated by TCRdb to the early 2020s). Some background on the complete study: Samples covering the acute and convalescent phases of COVID-19 were provided by collaborators in the United States, Italy and Spain. The material from the prospective study consisted of cDNA or gDNA derived from T cells, B-cell-depleted T cells, or PBMCs. Subjects who had been exposed to COVID-19, were actively infected with it, or had recovered from it provided the deeply sampled blood TCRbeta repertoires that made up the dataset. The repertoires were released in a freely available public database meant as a resource for research on the immune response to SARS-CoV-2. The samples were drawn from two sources: the first 160 participants of the ongoing ImmuneRACE study, and over 1,000 subjects contributed by 6 global collaborators. Nearly every sample came with metadata listing a de-identified subject ID, COVID-19 status, age in years and sex. Where available, HLA class I and class II types were taken from metadata supplied by the sample provider and were not determined by assay-based typing. Broad study findings and their caveats: The quantity of clinical and demographic metadata differed by source and by participant and was supplied without curation.

The origin of this receptor is a young woman who had recovered from COVID-19. The chain was built from TRBV5-1 and TRBJ2-3; 12 junctional bases match TRBD2. The sequenced sample was PBMCs or T cells enriched from blood (not recorded which). CDR3 protein: CASSPSGRAGTDTQYF. DNA sequence: TGCGCCAGCAGCCCTAGCGGGAGGGCCGGAACAGATACGCAGTATTTT.